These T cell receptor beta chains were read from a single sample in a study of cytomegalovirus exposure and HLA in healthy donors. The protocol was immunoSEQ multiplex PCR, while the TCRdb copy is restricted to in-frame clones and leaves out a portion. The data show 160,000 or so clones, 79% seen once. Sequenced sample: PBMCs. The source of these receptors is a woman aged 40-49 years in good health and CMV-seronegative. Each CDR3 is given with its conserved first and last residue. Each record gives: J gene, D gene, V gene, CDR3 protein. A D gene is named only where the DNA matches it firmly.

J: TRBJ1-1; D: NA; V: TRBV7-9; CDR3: CASSGARTHNTEAFF
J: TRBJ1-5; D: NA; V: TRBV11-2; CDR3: CASSLDNSNQPQHF
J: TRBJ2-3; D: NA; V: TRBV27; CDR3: CASTGAADTQYF
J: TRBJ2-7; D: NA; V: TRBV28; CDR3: CASNGLLHEQYF
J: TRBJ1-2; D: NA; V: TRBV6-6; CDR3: CASRSTEFFYGYTF
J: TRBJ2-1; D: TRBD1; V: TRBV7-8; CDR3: CASSFNRGISNEQFF
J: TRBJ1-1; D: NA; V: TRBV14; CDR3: CASSQGNRKQDHGAFF
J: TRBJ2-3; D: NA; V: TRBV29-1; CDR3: CSVGTTGRETDTQYF
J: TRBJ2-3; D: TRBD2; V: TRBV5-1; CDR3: CASSLETSGTDTQYF
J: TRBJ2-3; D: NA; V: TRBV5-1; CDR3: CASSLVVTGTDTQYF
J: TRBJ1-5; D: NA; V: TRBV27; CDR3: CATLPRVLSNQPQHF
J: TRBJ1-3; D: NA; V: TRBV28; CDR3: CASSSLERGGPLRAGGNTIYF
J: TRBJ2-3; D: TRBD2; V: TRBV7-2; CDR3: CASSSSGRAGSDTQYF
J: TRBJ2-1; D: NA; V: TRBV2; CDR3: CASSGGSAQSEQFF
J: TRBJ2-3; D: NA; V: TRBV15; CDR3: CATSLGAGDTQYF
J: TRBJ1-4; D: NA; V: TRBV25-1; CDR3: CASSEWEGVGMKKLFF
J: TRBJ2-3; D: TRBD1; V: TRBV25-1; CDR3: CASSERLSIDRGVDTQYF
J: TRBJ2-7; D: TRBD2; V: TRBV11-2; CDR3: CASSSDRGGEQYF
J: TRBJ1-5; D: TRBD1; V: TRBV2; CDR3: CASSGWVAGGADQPQHF
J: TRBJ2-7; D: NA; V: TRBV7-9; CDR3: CASSLDLYEQYF
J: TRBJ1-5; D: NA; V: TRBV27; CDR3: CASSLQRGSNQPQHF
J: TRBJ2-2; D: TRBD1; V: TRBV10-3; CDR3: CAITGQMNTGELFF
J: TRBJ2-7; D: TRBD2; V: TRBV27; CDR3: CASSLSASGRYEQYF
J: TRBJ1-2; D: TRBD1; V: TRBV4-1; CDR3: CASSLTDRANYGYTF
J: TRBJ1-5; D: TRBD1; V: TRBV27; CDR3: CASSPWDSSNQPQHF
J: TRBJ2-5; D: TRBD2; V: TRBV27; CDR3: CASSLDSGLQETQYF
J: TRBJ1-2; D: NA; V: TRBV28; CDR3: CASSPIGHHYGYTF
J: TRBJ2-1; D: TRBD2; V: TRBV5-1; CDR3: CASSPGRGFYNEQFF
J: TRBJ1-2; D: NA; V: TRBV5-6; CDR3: CASRAGGSIYGYTF
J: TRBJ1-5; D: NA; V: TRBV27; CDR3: CASSLWAGEAQPQHF
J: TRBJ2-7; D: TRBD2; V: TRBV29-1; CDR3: CSVELTSGLYEQYF
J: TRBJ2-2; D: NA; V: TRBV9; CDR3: CASSAARGTSGELFF
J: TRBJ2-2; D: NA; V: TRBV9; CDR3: CASSAYGLGGRELFF
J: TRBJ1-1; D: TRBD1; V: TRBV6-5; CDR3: CASSYQGRGTFF
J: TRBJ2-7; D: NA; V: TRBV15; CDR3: CATSSPFPLEQYF
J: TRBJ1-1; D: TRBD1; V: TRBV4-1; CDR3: CASSPDRGRASNTEAFF
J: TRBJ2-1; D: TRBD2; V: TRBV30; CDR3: CAWSVGTSGYNEQFF
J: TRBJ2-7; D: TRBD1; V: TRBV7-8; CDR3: CASSLLVGQRYF
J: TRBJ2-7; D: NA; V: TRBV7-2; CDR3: CASSQRQAGYEQYF
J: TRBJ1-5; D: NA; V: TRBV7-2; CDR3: CASSTRGSGQPQHF